Given below is one T cell receptor beta chain in context. Its antigen is not identified. Trimming took off 4 bases at V and 0 bases at J, with 11 bases between the two ends. The germline V gene encodes CDR1 LNHDA and CDR2 SQIVND (reference sequence). The CDR3 is made up of 15 amino acids. Generated by immunoSEQ multiplex PCR, the TCRdb table keeps only in-frame clones and is missing some. The sample comprises about 68,000 clones, approximately 83% of which are singletons, and about 1.5% rests with the top ten. The record originates from a study of OX40 agonist ivuxolimab in advanced cancers. General study findings and limits: The study found that CD8+ T cells averaged more expanded clones than CD4+. Specificity for antigen went undetermined in the expanded peripheral T cells.

The chain links TRBV19 to TRBJ2-3; D might be TRBD2 (5 bases). The origin of this receptor is an adult with an advanced solid tumor such as melanoma, head and neck, liver or kidney cancer. The sequences come from CD4+ or CD8+ T cells sorted from blood, collected in a trial of the OX40 agonist ivuxolimab. The CDR3 here is CASSTRGISTDTQYF. CDR3 coding DNA: TGTGCCAGTAGTACGCGAGGGATTAGCACAGATACGCAGTATTTT.